A single T cell receptor (beta chain) is shown here with its context. The sample comes from a study of blood T cell repertoires in COVID-19. In the study overall: Specimens from acute and convalescent COVID-19 originated in the United States, Italy and Spain. From T cells, B-cell-depleted T cells, or PBMCs came the material, which was cDNA or gDNA.

The germline V and J ends were trimmed by 3 bases and 1 base, with 15 bases remaining between them. The CDR3 spans 16 residues. In germline, CDR1 is LNHDA, CDR2 SQIVND (reference sequence). How the authors handled the data: Estimation of nucleated cell counts relied on the amplification of reference gene primers. Only in-frame clones appear in the TCRdb table, and some are missing; sequencing was by immunoSEQ multiplex PCR. The V and J calls and clone size are taken from that table; D and trimming were inferred from the DNA. This sample has just over 80,000 clones, with around 86% found just once. The genes are TRBV19 and TRBJ2-5; perhaps TRBD1 as D (5 bases). This clonotype was obtained from an elderly man with acute or convalescent COVID-19. The sequencing sample was made of peripheral blood. The CDR3 sequence: CASSMKQGWIQETQYF. The CDR3 DNA follows: TGTGCCAGTAGTATGAAGCAGGGTTGGATCCAAGAGACCCAGTACTTC.